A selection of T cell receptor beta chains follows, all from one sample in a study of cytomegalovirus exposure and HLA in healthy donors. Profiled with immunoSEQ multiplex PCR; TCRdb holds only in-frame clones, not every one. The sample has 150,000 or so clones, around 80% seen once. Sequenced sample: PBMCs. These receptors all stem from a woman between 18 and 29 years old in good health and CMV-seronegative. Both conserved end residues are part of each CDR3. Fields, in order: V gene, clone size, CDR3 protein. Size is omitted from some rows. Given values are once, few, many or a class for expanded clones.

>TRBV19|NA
CASSDTGGEPQETQYF
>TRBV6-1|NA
CAVGGGMITYNEQFF
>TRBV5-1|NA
CASSTTGPNTDTQYF
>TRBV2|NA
CASSDYRLAGSQETQYF
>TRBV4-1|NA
CASSQERARGDNEQFF
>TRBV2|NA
CASTRLRGAGGYEQYF
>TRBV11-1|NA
CASSLSVPGALNTEAFF
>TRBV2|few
CASSEARLQGLETQYF
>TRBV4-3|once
CASSQAEGAGEQFF
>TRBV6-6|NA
CASSYRDSYYGYTF
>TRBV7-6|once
CASSSDPQRGRTGNTIYF
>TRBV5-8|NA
CASSFNPGTGGFSGANVLTF
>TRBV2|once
CASSEDRGSYEQYF
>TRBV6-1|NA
CASSESQGGYEQYF
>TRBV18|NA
CASSPGQAGKETQYF
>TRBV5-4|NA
CASSTKLAGEGNTQYF
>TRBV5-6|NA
CASSRTLQGNQPQHF
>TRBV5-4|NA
CASSLVGGYGGYTF
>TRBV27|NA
CASSAKQGSNEQFF
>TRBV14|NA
CASSRWTGSGANVLTF
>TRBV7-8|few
CASSLEGGGLYNEQFF
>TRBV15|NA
CATSSRSETQYF
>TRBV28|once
CASNDQGADEQYF
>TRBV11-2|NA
CASSAGTGDQETQYF
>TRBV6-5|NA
CASSSSGRAENEQFF
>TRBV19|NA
CASSKWTSASTDTQYF
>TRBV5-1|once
CASSWGLATGELFF
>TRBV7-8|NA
CASTVLGQGARETQYF
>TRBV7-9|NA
CASRESGTGPTDTQYF